The 23 T cell receptor beta chains presented below share a single source sample, sequenced in a study of radiotherapy plus CTLA-4 blockade in lung cancer. Measured with immunoSEQ multiplex PCR; TCRdb has only the in-frame clones, and not every one. The table shows about 68,000 clones, with around 80% occurring only once. Specimen: peripheral blood, collected from a patient treated with radiotherapy plus ipilimumab. The receptors shown here come from a human donor with non-small cell lung cancer who had a complete response to radiotherapy plus ipilimumab.

The V call is TRBV27, the J call TRBJ2-3; D perhaps matches TRBD2 (6 bases). The CDR3 is 12 residues long. V lost 6 bases and J 10 bases, leaving 14 bases between the germline ends. The germline CDR1 and CDR2 sequences are MNHEY and SMNVEV (reference sequence). CDR3 residues: CASSNSGRSQYF. CDR3 DNA sequence: TGTGCCAGCAGCAATTCAGGGAGGTCGCAGTATTTT.

This chain links TRBV27 with TRBJ2-7; 9 nucleotides match TRBD1. Germline CDR1 MNHEY, CDR2 SMNVEV (reference sequence). CDR3 size: 17 residues. J was trimmed by 4 bases and V by 6 bases; bases with no gene match: 16. CDR3: CASRRGSGQGIIYEQYV. In DNA form, the CDR3 reads TGTGCCAGCAGGAGGGGGTCGGGACAGGGCATCATATACGAGCAGTACGTC.

The gene calls are TRBV10-1 and TRBJ2-2; no clear D. Germline CDR1 and CDR2: WNHNN and SYGVQD (reference sequence). Between the trimmed V and J ends, which lost 10 bases and 5 bases, there was a span of 11 bases. The CDR3 sequence is 12 residues long. Here the CDR3 reads CATATSTGELFF. The CDR3 nucleotides read TGCGCCACCGCAACCTCGACCGGGGAGCTGTTTTTT.

This chain connects TRBV5-4 to TRBJ2-3; D is ambiguous. From germline, CDR1 is SGHNT and CDR2 YYREEE (reference sequence). This CDR3 has 15 amino acids. V was trimmed by 4 bases and J by 2 bases, leaving 14 bases between them. This CDR3 is CASSPPPGTTDTQYF. CDR3 nucleotides: TGTGCCAGCAGCCCGCCTCCGGGCACCACAGATACGCAGTATTTT.

J is TRBJ1-3 and V is TRBV10-3; D is undetermined. This CDR3 is 14 amino acids long. Trimming left V 10 bases short and J 3 bases short, with 16 bases between. Germline CDR1 and CDR2: ENHRY and SYGVKD. CDR3 coding DNA: TGTGCCACACTAAAGGGCGGATATGGAAACACCATATATTTT. It codes for CATLKGGYGNTIYF.

The gene calls are TRBV5-8 and TRBJ2-7, with 14 bases fitting TRBD2. The V gene's germline CDR1 is SGHTS and CDR2 YDEGEE. V gave up 4 bases and J gave up 0 bases; unmatched junction bases: 12. This CDR3 has 19 amino acids. CDR3 DNA: TGTGCCAGCAGCCAAACGGGACTAGCGGGAGTCCCCCCCTCCTACGAGCAGTACGTC. It is translated as CASSQTGLAGVPPSYEQYV.

The sample holds a few counts of this clone. This rearrangement joins TRBV5-1 to TRBJ2-6; D is perhaps TRBD1 (6 bases). The CDR3 covers 16 residues. With 2 bases removed from V and 4 bases from J, the gap between germline ends came to 13 bases. Germline CDR1 is SGHRS and CDR2 is YFSETQ. CDR3 DNA sequence: TGCGCCAGCAGCTTAGGTACAGGGAGCGGGGCCAACGTCCTGACTTTC. Translating it yields CASSLGTGSGANVLTF. Drawing the rest from reference TRBV5-1 and TRBJ2-6, the complete variable domain is KAGVTQTPRYLIKTRGQQVTLSCSPISGHRSVSWYQQTPGQGLQFLFEYFSETQRNKGNFPGRFSGRQFSNSRSEMNVSTLELGDSALYLCASSLGTGSGANVLTFGAGSRLTVL.

V is TRBV4-3 and J is TRBJ2-1; 11 bases match TRBD2. The CDR3 has 15 amino acids. CDR1 is LGHNA and CDR2 is YSLEER in the germline V gene. With V trimmed by 4 bases and J by 9 bases, 8 bases remained unmatched. The CDR3 nucleotides are TGCGCCAGCAGCCCTAATAGCGGGAGGGGGATTGAGCAGTTCTTC. This sequence encodes CASSPNSGRGIEQFF.

V is TRBV21-1 and J is TRBJ2-3. TRBV21-1 is tagged as a pseudogene. This CDR3 region has 16 residues. CDR3 in amino acids: CASSKRGAWGLDTQYF. The CDR3 DNA follows: TGTGCCAGCAGCAAAAGGGGGGCGTGGGGGCTAGATACGCAGTATTTT.

The chain is built from TRBV5-1 and TRBJ2-3, with a tentative D call TRBD1 (6 bases). The CDR3 totals 14 residues. V was clipped by 5 bases and J by 2 bases, with 12 bases between them. Germline V lookup: CDR1 SGHRS, CDR2 YFSETQ. This CDR3 is CASSLRGHTDTQYF. CDR3 in DNA: TGCGCCAGCAGTCTCAGGGGCCACACAGATACGCAGTATTTT. The variable domain in full, with the rest retrieved from reference TRBV5-1 and TRBJ2-3, is KAGVTQTPRYLIKTRGQQVTLSCSPISGHRSVSWYQQTPGQGLQFLFEYFSETQRNKGNFPGRFSGRQFSNSRSEMNVSTLELGDSALYLCASSLRGHTDTQYFGPGTRLTVL.

The chain employs TRBV19 and TRBJ1-2; D remains unclear. The CDR3 totals 17 residues. V gave up 7 bases and J gave up 2 bases, with 23 bases separating them. CDR1 LNHDA and CDR2 SQIVND come from the germline V gene (reference sequence). The CDR3 DNA is TGTGCCAGTACTGGGAATCACCTACGACCGCTCAACTATGGCTACACCTTC. Its translation is CASTGNHLRPLNYGYTF.

V gene TRBV7-8 combines with J gene TRBJ2-1; TRBD2 aligns across 7 bases. The V segment lost 1 base and the J segment 1 base; nucleotides outside the gene matches: 4. The CDR3 runs 16 residues. CDR1 and CDR2 from the germline V gene are SGHVS and FQNEAQ. This chain's CDR3 is CASSLVGGGSYNEQFF. The CDR3 bases are TGTGCCAGCAGCTTAGTTGGGGGAGGGTCCTACAATGAGCAGTTCTTC.

V usage is TRBV6-1 and J usage is TRBJ2-2, with TRBD1 matching 8 bases. Germline CDR1 MNHNS, CDR2 SASEGT. CDR3 length: 15 amino acids. V shed 6 bases, J shed 4 bases, and the junction held 7 bases outside the gene matches. The CDR3, as DNA: TGTGCCAGCAGGGCAGGGGGCATTTTCACCGGGGAGCTGTTTTTT. Translating gives CASRAGGIFTGELFF.

This chain connects TRBV4-3 to TRBJ1-2; possibly TRBD1 for D (5 bases). This CDR3 spans 17 amino acids. Germline values: CDR1 LGHNA, CDR2 YSLEER. The ends were cut back, 0 bases at V and 7 bases at J, with 21 bases in the middle. CDR3 region: CASSQDFSPGRNGGYTF. CDR3 DNA sequence: TGCGCCAGCAGCCAAGACTTCAGCCCAGGGAGGAATGGTGGCTACACCTTC.

This chain joins TRBV5-8 and TRBJ2-1, with D possibly TRBD2 on 6 matching bases. The CDR3 extends over 15 amino acids. Germline V gene lookup returns CDR1 SGHTS and CDR2 YDEGEE. Trimming removed 0 bases at V and 4 bases at J, with 11 bases between. Here the CDR3 DNA reads TGTGCCAGCAGCTTGGTGGTAGCGGATTACAATGAGCAGTTCTTC. It yields the protein CASSLVVADYNEQFF. Full variable domain (remainder filled in from reference TRBV5-8 and TRBJ2-1): EAGVTQSPTHLIKTRGQQATLRCSPISGHTSVYWYQQALGLGLQFLLWYDEGEERNRGNFPPRFSGRQFPNYSSELNVNALELEDSALYLCASSLVVADYNEQFFGPGTRLTVL.

The chain employs TRBV7-2 and TRBJ1-5; no reliable D call. Germline V gene lookup returns CDR1 SGHTA and CDR2 FQGNSA. The CDR3 contains 15 residues. The ends were cut back, 4 bases at V and 4 bases at J, with 14 bases in the middle. The CDR3 protein is CASSSVSGENQPQHF. The DNA for the CDR3 is TGTGCCAGCAGCTCCGTGAGCGGGGAGAATCAGCCCCAGCATTTT.

The J gene is TRBJ1-2, the V gene TRBV19; tentatively, D is TRBD1 (5 bases). The CDR3 is made up of 14 amino acids. Looked up from germline, CDR1 is LNHDA and CDR2 is SQIVND (reference sequence). Trimming left V 6 bases short and J 2 bases short, with 13 bases between. CDR3 amino acids: CASRTMGRNYGYTF. The CDR3 DNA follows: TGTGCCAGTAGAACGATGGGACGGAACTATGGCTACACCTTC. Full variable domain (rest looked up from reference TRBV19 and TRBJ1-2): DGGITQSPKYLFRKEGQNVTLSCEQNLNHDAMYWYRQDPGQGLRLIYYSQIVNDFQKGDIAEGYSVSREKKESFPLTVTSAQKNPTAFYLCASRTMGRNYGYTFGSGTRLTVV.

The V gene is TRBV10-2, the J gene TRBJ2-1; 8 nucleotides agree with TRBD2. CDR1 is WSHSY and CDR2 is SAAADI in the germline V gene. This CDR3 comprises 13 residues. The V gene end was trimmed by 7 bases and the J gene end by 8 bases; junction bases not matched to a gene: 7. CDR3 region: CASKGRTSYEQFF. CDR3 DNA sequence: TGCGCCAGCAAGGGACGGACTAGCTATGAGCAGTTCTTC.

A few counts support this clone. This chain joins TRBV6-5 and TRBJ2-1; maybe TRBD2 (6 bases). Deletions cut 1 base from V and 8 bases from J, with 18 bases between. The length of the CDR3 is 16 residues. Germline V gene data show CDR1 as MNHEY and CDR2 as SVGAGI. CDR3 DNA sequence: TGTGCCAGCAGTTACTTTTACGGGAGCAAAGGGGATGAGCAGTTCTTC. Its translation: CASSYFYGSKGDEQFF.

This chain connects TRBV15 to TRBJ1-5; possibly TRBD1 for D (5 bases). CDR3 length: 17 amino acids. Trimming removed 0 bases at V and 5 bases at J, with 17 bases between. The germline CDR1 and CDR2 sequences are LNHNV and YYDKDF (reference sequence). CDR3 in amino acids: CATSRDESTGNYQPQHF. Written as DNA, the CDR3 is TGTGCCACCAGCAGAGACGAATCCACAGGCAACTATCAGCCCCAGCATTTT. Complete variable domain (other parts from reference TRBV15 and TRBJ1-5): DAMVIQNPRYQVTQFGKPVTLSCSQTLNHNVMYWYQQKSSQAPKLLFHYYDKDFNNEADTPDNFQSRRPNTSFCFLDIRSPGLGDTAMYLCATSRDESTGNYQPQHFGDGTRLSIL.

The rearrangement joins TRBV25-1 to TRBJ2-6; D may be TRBD1 (6 bases). Germline loops: CDR1 MGHDK, CDR2 SYGVNS. CDR3 size: 17 residues. V was clipped by 1 base and J by 3 bases, with 13 bases between them. Written as DNA, the CDR3 is TGTGCCAGCAGTGAATCTGGGGGCTGGGTTGGGGCCAACGTCCTGACTTTC. It codes for CASSESGGWVGANVLTF.

This clone was counted once. The chain joins TRBV25-1 to TRBJ1-2, with D unclear. The CDR3 sequence is 13 residues long. V was trimmed by 2 bases and J by 2 bases, leaving 6 bases between them. From germline, CDR1 is MGHDK and CDR2 SYGVNS. The CDR3 coding sequence is TGTGCCAGCAGTGAAAAGGAGAACTATGGCTACACCTTC. It encodes CASSEKENYGYTF.

The rearrangement joins TRBV7-2 to TRBJ2-1; no clear D. The CDR3 covers 13 residues. V gave up 5 bases and J gave up 1 base, with 6 bases separating them. Germline V gene lookup returns CDR1 SGHTA and CDR2 FQGNSA. The CDR3: CASSGRSYNEQFF. The CDR3 nucleotides are TGTGCCAGCAGCGGACGGTCCTACAATGAGCAGTTCTTC.